Each of the 10 T cell receptor beta chains below was sequenced from the same sample in a study of T cells in Graves' hyperthyroidism and ophthalmopathy. TCR beta CDR3 region amplification was performed from RNA transcripts. Primed by the HTBI set, a first-round RT-PCR was run on the TCR CDR3. Each CDR3 protein is one row after TCRdb ran MiXCR on the multiplex PCR reads. Of about 500,000 distinct CDR3 sequences listed, about 15% were seen once; the top ten hold 17%. What was sequenced was blood. The source is a woman aged 18-29 years with Graves' ophthalmopathy.

This chain joins TRBV5-1 and TRBJ2-3, with 8 nucleotides matching TRBD2. CDR3 length equals 17 residues. CDR1 and CDR2 (germline): SGHRS, YFSETQ. Trimming at V came to 0 bases and at J to 3 bases, leaving 9 bases not matched to a gene. CDR3 coding DNA: TGCGCCAGCAGCTTGGCGTCGGGGGGGCACCTAACAGATACGCAGTATTTT. This codes for CASSLASGGHLTDTQYF.

This clonotype has only one observation. A much more abundant neighbour one base away suggests this may be a read error. V is TRBV3-1 and J is TRBJ2-5; TRBD1 or TRBD2 may be the D gene (5 bases each). This CDR3 has 15 residues. CDR1 and CDR2 from the germline V gene are LGHDT and YNNKEL (reference sequence). DNA for the CDR3: TGTGGCAGCAGCCAAGATCGGGACGGTAAAGAGACCCAGTACTTC. It encodes CGSSQDRDGKETQYF.

The chain uses TRBV7-8 and TRBJ1-5; D possibly corresponds to TRBD1 (5 bases). This CDR3 has 14 amino acids. Germline CDR1 is SGHVS and CDR2 is FQNEAQ. With 1 base removed from V and 4 bases from J, the gap between germline ends came to 8 bases. This chain's CDR3 is CASSLEQGNQPQHF. The CDR3 DNA reads TGTGCCAGCAGCTTAGAGCAGGGTAATCAGCCCCAGCATTTT.

The chain has TRBV5-1 and TRBJ2-3; 10 bases are a match to TRBD2. This CDR3 region has 16 residues. The V segment lost 4 bases and the J segment 2 bases; nucleotides outside the gene matches: 7. The germline V gene encodes CDR1 SGHRS and CDR2 YFSETQ. In DNA, the CDR3 is TGCGCCAGCAGCCCGGGACTAGCGTATGACACAGATACGCAGTATTTT. Its translation is CASSPGLAYDTDTQYF.

The chain employs TRBV20-1 and TRBJ2-7; D remains ambiguous. This CDR3 has 12 residues. The V gene lost 6 bases and the J gene lost 6 bases, with 15 bases spanning the gap. Per germline, CDR1 DFQATT and CDR2 SNEGSKA (reference sequence). CDR3: CSATGMATEQYF. The CDR3 DNA sequence: TGCAGTGCAACGGGTATGGCCACCGAGCAGTACTTC.

This chain links TRBV28 with TRBJ1-5; D is undetermined. The CDR3 sequence is 12 residues long. The germline gives CDR1 MDHEN, CDR2 SYDVKM. V was clipped by 7 bases and J by 1 base, with 5 bases between them. The CDR3 loop reads CASNPSNQPQHF. The CDR3 DNA reads as TGTGCCAGCAATCCGAGCAATCAGCCCCAGCATTTT. The variable domain in full, with the rest retrieved from reference TRBV28 and TRBJ1-5, is DVKVTQSSRYLVKRTGEKVFLECVQDMDHENMFWYRQDPGLGLRLIYFSYDVKMKEKGDIPEGYSVSREKKERFSLILESASTNQTSMYLCASNPSNQPQHFGDGTRLSIL.

The V gene is TRBV14, the J gene TRBJ2-5, with D perhaps assigned TRBD1 or TRBD2 (5 bases each). This CDR3 is built from 13 residues. Germline lookup yields CDR1 SGHDN and CDR2 FVKESK. Trimming cost V 5 bases and J 2 bases, with 9 bases left between them. This CDR3 is CASSGTRQETQYF. Here the CDR3 DNA reads TGTGCCAGCAGCGGGACGCGACAAGAGACCCAGTACTTC.

The chain couples TRBV4-2 to TRBJ1-1; D might be TRBD1 (6 bases). V was cut by 0 bases and J by 5 bases, with 22 bases left in between. Germline V CDR1 and CDR2: LGHNA, YNFKEQ. CDR3 length equals 18 residues. The DNA of the CDR3 is TGTGCCAGCAGCCAAGACCGAGGCGGGGGGCAGGGTGGGACTGAAGCTTTCTTT. Translation gives CASSQDRGGGQGGTEAFF.

This clonotype was detected many times. The CDR3 nucleotides read TGTGCCAGCAGCCAAGATAATGCAGCCCTGCGTGAAGCTTTCTTT. Protein: CASSQDNAALREAFF. The genes are TRBV3-1 and TRBJ1-1, with D unclear. The V end was cut by 0 bases, the J end by 7 bases, with 15 bases between. Germline V lookup: CDR1 LGHDT, CDR2 YNNKEL (reference sequence). This CDR3 spans 15 amino acids.

Ten or more counts support this clonotype. The CDR3 here is CASDYIGTDTQYF. The CDR3 DNA reads TGTGCCAGCGACTACATAGGGACAGATACGCAGTATTTT. The chain joins TRBV13 to TRBJ2-3; D might be TRBD2 (5 bases). Trimming shortened V by 8 bases and J by 3 bases, and 12 bases separated the two germline ends. Germline lookup yields CDR1 PRHDT and CDR2 FYEKMQ (reference sequence). The CDR3 totals 13 residues.